Following are 25 T cell receptor beta chains from one sample sequenced in a study of regulatory T cells in long-lasting Graves disease. Both iRepertoire HTBI primers and Arm-PCR of CDR3 regions were used to build the TCR beta libraries. MiXCR, applied by TCRdb to the multiplex PCR reads, yields one record per CDR3 protein. The sample has 410,000 or so distinct CDR3 sequences, more than 12% seen once. The time point here: newly diagnosed GD, antithyroid drugs for less than 3 months. There was RNA extracted from PBMCs, and the TCR library was made from it. Separately, the same data were catalogued under a study of T cells in Graves' hyperthyroidism and ophthalmopathy.

The sequencing used peripheral blood mononuclear cells (PBMCs), collected at new diagnosis, from a patient treated with antithyroid drugs. The receptor source for this set is a woman under 40 with Graves disease.

The chain links TRBV6-5 to TRBJ1-5; D unclear. V dropped 2 bases and J dropped 9 bases, with 11 bases sitting between them. From germline, CDR1 is MNHEY and CDR2 SVGAGI. The CDR3 is 13 amino acids. This CDR3 is CASSYDGYLPQHF. For the CDR3, the DNA is TGTGCCAGCAGTTACGACGGCTATCTGCCCCAGCATTTT.

This chain links TRBV19 with TRBJ2-3; 9 nucleotides agree with TRBD1. Germline V lookup: CDR1 LNHDA, CDR2 SQIVND (reference sequence). V trimming: 7 bases; J trimming: 2 bases; junction bases outside the gene matches: 13. The CDR3 is 17 residues long. The CDR3 spells CASTEGSQGAITDTQYF. In nucleotides, the CDR3 is TGTGCCAGTACGGAGGGCTCACAGGGGGCAATCACAGATACGCAGTATTTT.

This clonotype was detected many times. The chain recombines TRBV6-2 or TRBV6-3 with TRBJ2-1; TRBD2 aligns across 8 bases. The CDR3 consists of 14 residues. Germline CDR1 MNHEY, CDR2 SVGEGT. Trimming removed 6 bases from V and 7 bases from J; junction bases left unmatched: 8. The CDR3 nucleotides are TGTGCCAGCAGGCGAGCGGGAGAAGAAAATGAGCAGTTCTTC. Translated: CASRRAGEENEQFF.

The J gene is TRBJ1-3, the V gene TRBV14; maybe TRBD1 (5 bases). V was trimmed by 3 bases and J by 0 bases, leaving 24 bases between them. Germline assignment: CDR1 SGHDN and CDR2 FVKESK. The CDR3 is made up of 20 amino acids. CDR3 loop: CASSHIRMGPSHLSGNTIYF. The CDR3 DNA reads TGTGCCAGCAGCCATATTCGGATGGGGCCTTCCCACCTCTCTGGAAACACCATATATTTT.

This clonotype was seen a single time. This sequence may be a read error, since a much larger clone differs from it by one base. This chain connects TRBV9 to TRBJ2-3; TRBD1 agrees at 7 bases. With the DNA end fitting TRBJ1-5 better, the J assignment may be wrong. CDR1 is SGDLS and CDR2 is YYNGEE in the germline V gene. The CDR3 spans 15 residues. CDR3 nucleotides: TGCGCCAGCAGCAAAGCCGGGACAGACACAGATACGCAGCATTTT. Encoded protein: CASSKAGTDTDTQHF.

This clonotype was counted a few times. The chain joins TRBV20-1 to TRBJ2-1; D is ambiguous. The CDR3 covers 12 residues. With 6 bases removed from V and 9 bases from J, the gap between germline ends came to 15 bases. CDR1 is DFQATT, CDR2 SNEGSKA, per germline (reference sequence). The DNA for the CDR3 is TGCAGTGCCCAAGGGTTAGCAGGTGAGCAGTTCTTC. Translation: CSAQGLAGEQFF.

This clonotype was seen more than once but under ten times. The gene calls are TRBV18 and TRBJ2-7, with 10 bases fitting TRBD2. V trimming: 1 base; J trimming: 5 bases; junction bases outside the gene matches: 8. This CDR3 has 16 residues. Germline CDR1 KGHSH, CDR2 LQKENI. CDR3 loop: CASSPQSGRALDEQYF. The DNA of the CDR3 is TGTGCCAGCTCACCACAAAGCGGGAGGGCCCTCGACGAGCAGTACTTC.

Remarks on this clonotype: A much larger clone lies one base from this, so it may be a read error. The missing conserved phenylalanine or tryptophan at the end of this CDR3 makes a read error likely. The chain is built from TRBV6-2 or TRBV6-3 and TRBJ2-5, with 9 bases that match TRBD2. The end of the DNA is better explained by TRBJ2-1, so the J call may be wrong. CDR1 is MNHEY and CDR2 is SVGEGT in the germline V gene. This CDR3 is built from 16 residues. The CDR3 spells CASSEEVAGVYNEQFL. CDR3 bases: TGTGCCAGCAGTGAAGAGGTAGCGGGAGTCTACAATGAGCAGTTCCTC.

In this sample, this clonotype turned up many times. The chain couples TRBV12-3 or TRBV12-4 to TRBJ2-3; D gene unclear. The CDR3 runs to 17 residues. V gave up 3 bases and J gave up 2 bases, with 18 bases separating them. DNA for the CDR3: TGTGCCAGCAGTTTTGGGCTCCCGACTGGATACACAGATACGCAGTATTTT. It is translated as CASSFGLPTGYTDTQYF.

This clonotype was counted many times. CDR3: CASSFGAGLSYEQYF. CDR3 bases: TGTGCCAGCAGTTTCGGGGCAGGCCTCTCCTACGAGCAGTACTTC. This rearrangement joins TRBV27 to TRBJ2-7, with D perhaps being TRBD1 or TRBD2 (5 bases each). CDR1 is MNHEY, CDR2 SMNVEV, per germline (reference sequence). The CDR3 has 15 amino acids. V lost 3 bases and J 0 bases, leaving 12 bases between the germline ends.

This clonotype was seen many times. The CDR3 nucleotides are TGTGCCATCAGTGAGGTGACAGGGGGGTATGGCTACACCTTC. Translated: CAISEVTGGYGYTF. The chain joins TRBV10-3 to TRBJ1-2; 9 bases match TRBD1. V was pared by 2 bases and J by 5 bases, with 3 bases of the junction left unmatched. Germline CDR1 and CDR2: ENHRY and SYGVKD. The CDR3 covers 14 residues.

The rearrangement uses TRBV20-1 and TRBJ2-1; 13 bases map to TRBD2. The CDR3 sequence is 15 residues long. V trimming: 6 bases; J trimming: 8 bases; junction bases outside the gene matches: 10. CDR1 DFQATT and CDR2 SNEGSKA come from the germline V gene (reference sequence). The CDR3: CSAASGTSGNYEQFF. The DNA for the CDR3 is TGCAGTGCCGCCTCCGGGACTAGCGGGAACTATGAGCAGTTCTTC.

This clonotype was counted ten times or more. This chain joins TRBV24-1 and TRBJ2-7, with D hard to call. Between the trimmed V and J ends, which lost 3 bases and 5 bases, there was a span of 4 bases. Per germline, CDR1 KGHDR and CDR2 SFDVKD. The CDR3 extends over 11 amino acids. The DNA for the CDR3 is TGTGCCACCAGTGATCTAGACGAGCAGTACTTC. This codes for CATSDLDEQYF.

Worth noting for this clonotype: One end of the junction is discordant with germline, which a read error may explain. The chain carries TRBV24-1 and TRBJ1-5; D gene unclear. CDR1 and CDR2 from the germline V gene are KGHDR and SFDVKD. This CDR3 comprises 14 residues. This chain's CDR3 is CTTSDLLGNQPQHF. CDR3 in DNA: TGTACCACCAGTGATTTGCTCGGCAATCAGCCCCAGCATTTT.

The sample holds a few counts of this clonotype. The rearrangement joins TRBV15 to TRBJ2-1, with 16 bases fitting TRBD2. J gave up 4 bases and V 3 bases, and 0 bases lay outside the gene matches. The V gene's germline CDR1 is LNHNV and CDR2 YYDKDF (reference sequence). This CDR3 is 16 amino acids long. CDR3 sequence (DNA): TGTGCCACCAGCAGGGGACTAGCGGGAGGGTACAATGAGCAGTTCTTC. Its protein is CATSRGLAGGYNEQFF.

This clonotype was detected a few times. The rearrangement links TRBV5-8 to TRBJ2-3; unclear D gene. V lost 4 bases, J lost 5 bases, and 14 bases lay in between. The V gene's germline CDR1 is SGHTS and CDR2 YDEGEE. The CDR3 sequence is 14 residues long. CDR3 sequence (DNA): TGTGCCAGCAGCCGAACTGGCCGGGTAGATACGCAGTATTTT. Its translation is CASSRTGRVDTQYF.

The rearrangement uses TRBV9 and TRBJ1-1; no firm D call. CDR3 length: 15 amino acids. V lost 4 bases to trimming and J lost 4 bases, with 17 bases between them. Per the germline V gene, CDR1 is SGDLS and CDR2 is YYNGEE. CDR3 loop: CASSPRADRGTEAFF. The DNA for the CDR3 is TGTGCCAGCAGCCCCCGGGCTGATCGAGGCACTGAAGCTTTCTTT.

This clonotype was seen only a few times. The chain combines TRBV6-2 or TRBV6-3 with TRBJ1-1; D ambiguous. V lost 5 bases and J 0 bases, leaving 7 bases between the germline ends. The CDR3 loop spans 13 amino acids. The germline V gene has CDR1 MNHEY and CDR2 SVGEGT. The CDR3 region is CASSRSMNTEAFF. CDR3 sequence (DNA): TGTGCCAGCAGTCGCTCGATGAACACTGAAGCTTTCTTT.

V usage is TRBV9 and J usage is TRBJ2-7; a weak D match, TRBD1 (6 bases). Germline V CDR1 and CDR2: SGDLS, YYNGEE. V lost 4 bases and J 6 bases, leaving 14 bases between the germline ends. This CDR3 contains 13 residues. CDR3 nucleotide sequence: TGTGCCAGCAGCATGGGACACCAAGTCGAGCAGTACTTC. Protein: CASSMGHQVEQYF.

For this clonotype: A read error may be the cause here, since a much bigger clone is one base away. V usage is TRBV4-1 and J usage is TRBJ2-1; 8 bases are a match to TRBD1. Germline V gene sequence: CDR1 MGHRA, CDR2 YSYEKL. V lost 0 bases, J lost 13 bases, and 14 bases stayed unmatched. The CDR3 extends over 16 amino acids. CDR3 nucleotides: TGCGCCAGCAGCCAAGATCTAGGCAGGGGGCAAGAGACCCAGTTCTTC. This sequence encodes CASSQDLGRGQETQFF.

This clonotype was recorded many times. The V and J genes are TRBV5-1 and TRBJ2-5; the match to TRBD2 covers 15 bases. Per the germline V gene, CDR1 is SGHRS and CDR2 is YFSETQ. The V and J ends lost 4 bases and 1 base, in that order; junction bases with no gene match: 5. This CDR3 has 17 amino acids. The CDR3 here is CASSVGLAGGFQETQYF. CDR3 in DNA: TGCGCCAGCAGCGTGGGACTAGCGGGAGGTTTCCAAGAGACCCAGTACTTC. The complete variable domain, with remaining parts taken from reference TRBV5-1 and TRBJ2-5, reads KAGVTQTPRYLIKTRGQQVTLSCSPISGHRSVSWYQQTPGQGLQFLFEYFSETQRNKGNFPGRFSGRQFSNSRSEMNVSTLELGDSALYLCASSVGLAGGFQETQYFGPGTRLLVL.

This clonotype was recorded a few times. V usage is TRBV10-3 and J usage is TRBJ2-1, with 7 nucleotides matching TRBD2. Germline CDR1 ENHRY, CDR2 SYGVKD. The CDR3 covers 15 residues. V dropped 7 bases and J dropped 7; count of bases not matched to a gene: 13. The CDR3 region is CAINREGRERNEQFF. CDR3 nucleotide sequence: TGTGCCATCAACCGGGAAGGGCGGGAGAGGAATGAGCAGTTCTTC.

This clonotype appeared many times. V and J are TRBV20-1 and TRBJ2-1, with D unresolved. There are 13 residues in the CDR3. Germline-derived CDR1 and CDR2 are DFQATT and SNEGSKA (reference sequence). The V and J ends lost 5 bases and 0 bases respectively, with 8 bases between them. Here the CDR3 DNA reads TGCAGTGCTCCGGCAAGCTCCTACAATGAGCAGTTCTTC. It is translated as CSAPASSYNEQFF.

As regards this clonotype: Given a much more abundant clone one base away, this may be a read error. This is likely a read error, given that the CDR3 carries no conserved phenylalanine or tryptophan at its end. The V call is TRBV20-1, the J call TRBJ1-2; D gene unclear. The length of the CDR3 is 12 residues. V lost 3 bases to trimming and J lost 7 bases, with 12 bases between them. CDR1 and CDR2 from the germline V gene are DFQATT and SNEGSKA (reference sequence). The CDR3 nucleotides are TGCAGTGCTAGCCTCGGCTTTGGTGGCTACACCTCC. As protein: CSASLGFGGYTS.

This clonotype was observed a few times. The chain recombines TRBV20-1 with TRBJ1-1; TRBD1 is a possible D gene (5 bases). There are 13 residues in the CDR3. V was shortened by 0 bases and J by 7 bases, with 12 bases between the two germline ends. Germline V gives CDR1 DFQATT, CDR2 SNEGSKA (reference sequence). CDR3 loop: CSAREVTDLEAFF. As DNA, the CDR3 is TGCAGTGCTAGAGAAGTGACAGATCTTGAAGCTTTCTTT.